The entry below gives a single TCR beta chain sequence along with its context. This record comes from a study of control samples from healthy donors and cancer patients. The assay was immunoSEQ multiplex PCR, and TCRdb's table has in-frame clones only and misses some. The repertoire holds about 110,000 clones, with more than 85% as singletons. V was clipped by 3 bases and J by 3 bases, with 15 bases between them. CDR1 is SGHVS, CDR2 FQNEAQ, per germline. CDR3 length: 15 amino acids. The sample was blood. The chain combines TRBV7-8 with TRBJ2-7; D may be TRBD1 (5 bases). This receptor was taken from a woman aged 45-65 years in good health. The CDR3 region is CASSLGFATDYEQYF. CDR3 sequence (DNA): TGTGCCAGCAGCTTGGGTTTTGCGACAGACTACGAGCAGTACTTC. Together with reference TRBV7-8 and TRBJ2-7, the CDR3 gives the full variable domain: GAGVSQSPRYKVAKRGQDVALRCDPISGHVSLFWYQQALGQGPEFLTYFQNEAQLDKSGLPSDRFFAERPEGSVSTLKIQRTQQEDSAVYLCASSLGFATDYEQYFGPGTRLTVT.